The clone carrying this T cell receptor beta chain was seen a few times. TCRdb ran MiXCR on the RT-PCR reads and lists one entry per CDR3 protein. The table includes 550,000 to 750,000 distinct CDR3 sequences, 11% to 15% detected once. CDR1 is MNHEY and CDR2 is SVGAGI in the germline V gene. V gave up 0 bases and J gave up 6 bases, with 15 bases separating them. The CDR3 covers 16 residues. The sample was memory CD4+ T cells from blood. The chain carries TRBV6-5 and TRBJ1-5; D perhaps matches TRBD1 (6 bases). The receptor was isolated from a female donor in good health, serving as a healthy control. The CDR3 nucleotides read TGTGCCAGCAGTTACTCGATTGTCAGGGGTGGTCAGCCCCAGCATTTT. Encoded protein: CASSYSIVRGGQPQHF.